Detailed here is one T cell receptor beta chain. The target antigen is unknown. This sample was taken from a study of identical twins. CDR1 and CDR2 (germline): MNHEY, SVGEGT. This CDR3 has 15 residues. V lost 4 bases to trimming and J lost 5 bases, with 17 bases between them. Healthy Caucasians were all of the donors. In TCRdb, the 5' RACE reads were re-called with MiXCR into one record per CDR3 protein. This table has hundreds of thousands of distinct CDR3 sequences, 6.1% appearing once. Study-wide points: For monozygotic twins, models underestimated out-of-frame TCR alpha sharing.

The chain employs TRBV6-2 or TRBV6-3 and TRBJ2-5, with D unclear. The sample consisted of naive T cells sorted from blood. The clonotype comes from a man aged 18 to 30 in good health. CDR3 protein: CASSSLLEFRETQYF. CDR3 DNA: TGTGCCAGCAGTTCATTATTAGAGTTCCGGGAGACCCAGTACTTC.